This is a list of T cell receptor beta chains from one sample in a study of blood T cell repertoires in COVID-19. Using immunoSEQ multiplex PCR, the repertoire was profiled, and TCRdb retains in-frame clones only, with some absent. Among some 700,000 clones listed, approximately 90% were seen once. The source material was peripheral blood. The receptors stem from a young woman with acute or convalescent COVID-19. CDR3s include the opening cysteine and the closing phenylalanine or tryptophan. The D gene is left open where the match is weak. The listing skips clone size in some rows; elsewhere it reads once, few, many or a size class.

TGCAGCGGAACCGAGTCAGGGGACGAGCAGTACTTC CSGTESGDEQYF TRBV29-1 . . TRBJ2-7
TGTGCCAGCAGCAATCTCTCTCTCGGGGGGATCACCTATAATTCACCCCTCCACTTT CASSNLSLGGITYNSPLHF TRBV21-1 . . TRBJ1-6
TGTGCCAGCAGTTTTCGGGGATACACTGAAGCTTTCTTT CASSFRGYTEAFF TRBV27 . . TRBJ1-1
TGTGCCAGCAGCTGGGGACAGGGAGACCAAGAGACCCAGTACTTC CASSWGQGDQETQYF TRBV7-9 TRBD1 once TRBJ2-5
TGTGCCAGCAGACGCACAGGGTTCTATGGCTACACCTTC CASRRTGFYGYTF TRBV7-2 . . TRBJ1-2
TGTGCCAGCAGCGACGGGCTGGGGGCAGGGTATGGCTACACCTTC CASSDGLGAGYGYTF TRBV9 . . TRBJ1-2
TGTGCCAGCAGCTATAGCGGGGGGCCGAGAGATACGCAGTATTTT CASSYSGGPRDTQYF TRBV11-3 TRBD2 . TRBJ2-3
TGTGCCAGCAGCTTAGGCCGTAGCGGGGGGCCCGTTGAGACCCAGTACTTC CASSLGRSGGPVETQYF TRBV13 TRBD2 . TRBJ2-5
TGTGCCAGCAGCGTAGAAGAGGTTTTTAGCTACGAGCAGTACTTC CASSVEEVFSYEQYF TRBV9 . . TRBJ2-7
TGTGCCAGCAGCACCTTGGACAGGGCAGATACGCAGTATTTT CASSTLDRADTQYF TRBV28 TRBD1 . TRBJ2-3
TGTGCCAGCAGCTCTCAGGGGGACTATGGCTACACCTTC CASSSQGDYGYTF TRBV3-1/TRBV3-2 TRBD1 . TRBJ1-2
TGTGCCAGCAGCTTCTTTAGCGGGGTTTCATCCGGGGAGCTGTTTTTT CASSFFSGVSSGELFF TRBV11-1 TRBD2 once TRBJ2-2
TGTGCCAGCAGTGAAGGGCTGTTCTCTGGAAACACCATATATTTT CASSEGLFSGNTIYF TRBV2 . . TRBJ1-3
TGTGCCAGCAGTTTTGGGACAGGGCGAGGCTACACCTTC CASSFGTGRGYTF TRBV27 TRBD1 . TRBJ1-2
TGTGCCAGCAGCCAAGAGCACGGTAATCAGCCCCAGCATTTT CASSQEHGNQPQHF TRBV4-2 . . TRBJ1-5
TGTGCCAGCAGCCGCTGGGACAGCCTTTTTCCCTACGAGCAGTACTTC CASSRWDSLFPYEQYF TRBV11-3 TRBD1 . TRBJ2-7
TGTGCCAGCAGTTTCTCTTCGACAGGAGCAGCTTTCTTT CASSFSSTGAAFF TRBV6-5 . . TRBJ1-1
TGTGCCAGCAGTGAACGGACTAGCGGGGGGTACGAGCAGTACTTC CASSERTSGGYEQYF TRBV6-1 TRBD2 few TRBJ2-7
TGTGCCAGCAGTGACCACTTCAGGGGAATCTATGGCTACACCTTC CASSDHFRGIYGYTF TRBV6-1 . . TRBJ1-2
TGTGCCAGCAGTCCCGAGAGCGCCTACGAGCAGTACTTC CASSPESAYEQYF TRBV6-5 . . TRBJ2-7
TGTGCCAGCGCGCGACAGAATAGCAATCAGCCCCAGCATTTT CASARQNSNQPQHF TRBV7-2 . . TRBJ1-5
TGTGCCAGCAGTGGCGGGATAGGTAGCGGGGACTACAATGAGCAGTTCTTC CASSGGIGSGDYNEQFF TRBV6-4 TRBD2 . TRBJ2-1
TGTGCCAGCAGCCATGGCAGCGGACGCTCTAGGGGCTACACCTTC CASSHGSGRSRGYTF TRBV5-4 . . TRBJ1-2
TGTGCCAGCACTAGCGGGGACTTCTACGAGCAGTACTTC CASTSGDFYEQYF TRBV6-5 TRBD2 . TRBJ2-7
TGTGCCAGCAGTGTCCAAGGACAGGGGGCTTATCAGCCCCAGCATTTT CASSVQGQGAYQPQHF TRBV28 TRBD1 . TRBJ1-5
TGTGCCAGCAGCCGACCCACCGGGACAGGGTTAGATGGCTACACCTTC CASSRPTGTGLDGYTF TRBV6-2/TRBV6-3 TRBD1 . TRBJ1-2
TGTGCCAGCACCCGGGACAGGCAGAACACTGAAGCTTTCTTT CASTRDRQNTEAFF TRBV2 TRBD1 . TRBJ1-1
TGTGCCAGCAGCTTAGATCCCACTTTGAACACTGAAGCTTTCTTT CASSLDPTLNTEAFF TRBV11-2 . . TRBJ1-1
TGTGCCAGCAGGGGCTCGGGACAGGAGAACTATGGCTACACCTTC CASRGSGQENYGYTF TRBV25-1 TRBD1 . TRBJ1-2
TGCGCCAGCAGCTTGGGCGGGACTAGCGGGTACGAGCAGTACTTC CASSLGGTSGYEQYF TRBV5-1 TRBD2 once TRBJ2-7
TGTGCCACCAGTGATTCAGGGGGCAATCAGCCCCAGCATTTT CATSDSGGNQPQHF TRBV24-1 . . TRBJ1-5
TGTGCCAGCAGCGCCCGTCTCTACGACTATGGCTACACCTTC CASSARLYDYGYTF TRBV9 . . TRBJ1-2
TGTGCCAGCAGCCCCACAGGGGGCGCGGAGACCCAGTACTTC CASSPTGGAETQYF TRBV5-4 TRBD1 . TRBJ2-5
TGTGCCAGTACGGGGAGGACTGAAGCTTTCTTT CASTGRTEAFF TRBV6-5 . once TRBJ1-1
TGTGCCAGCAGCTTCGACAGAAGCTATGGCTACACCTTC CASSFDRSYGYTF TRBV5-4 . . TRBJ1-2
TGTGCCAGCATCCCGTGGAGCTGGAACACCGGGGAGCTGTTTTTT CASIPWSWNTGELFF TRBV6-5 . . TRBJ2-2
TGTGCCACCAGTGAGGGGGACAGGCCCTTACGGAATGGCTACACCTTC CATSEGDRPLRNGYTF TRBV24-1 TRBD1 . TRBJ1-2
TGTGCCAGCAGCTTCACTGACAGGCCTGACGTGGTTGGGACCCAGTACTTC CASSFTDRPDVVGTQYF TRBV5-4 . . TRBJ2-5
TGTGCCAGCAGCCCACAAGAGGGAACGGGTGGCTACACCTTC CASSPQEGTGGYTF TRBV7-6 . . TRBJ1-2
TGTGCCAGCAGTTACCCTAGCGGGGGCTACAATGAGCAGTTCTTC CASSYPSGGYNEQFF TRBV6-5 TRBD2 . TRBJ2-1
TGTGCCAGCAGTTTAGCGGGGGGGCGTAAAGATACGCAGTATTTT CASSLAGGRKDTQYF TRBV28 TRBD2 . TRBJ2-3
TGCGCCAGCAGCCAAGATTGGGAAGGGGGCTCACCCCTCCACTTT CASSQDWEGGSPLHF TRBV4-3 TRBD1 few TRBJ1-6
TGTGCCACCAGTGGGACAGGGGGCTTTACTGAAGCTTTCTTT CATSGTGGFTEAFF TRBV19 TRBD1 . TRBJ1-1
TGCGCCAGCAGCCAAGTGCCATGGGGGCCAGATACGCAGTATTTT CASSQVPWGPDTQYF TRBV4-1 . . TRBJ2-3
TGTGCCAGCAGCCCGGGGAGGGGCGCCCACAATGAGCAGTTCTTC CASSPGRGAHNEQFF TRBV7-9 TRBD2 . TRBJ2-1
TGTGCCAGCAGCTCGCGGACAGGGGGCGTTAACTATGGCTACACCTTC CASSSRTGGVNYGYTF TRBV7-9 TRBD1 once TRBJ1-2
TGTGCCAGCAGTTTCGACAGGGCTGGCTACACCTTC CASSFDRAGYTF TRBV6-5 TRBD1 . TRBJ1-2
TGTGCCAGCAGCGGGGACAGGGGGCGCATCACTGAAGCTTTCTTT CASSGDRGRITEAFF TRBV9 TRBD1 . TRBJ1-1
TGTGCCAGCTCACCAGATCTCAGGACAGGGTCCAACTACGAGCAGTACTTC CASSPDLRTGSNYEQYF TRBV18 TRBD1 . TRBJ2-7
TGTGCCAGCAGCCCGAACAGGATTGGAAACACCATATATTTT CASSPNRIGNTIYF TRBV7-9 . few TRBJ1-3
TGCGCCAGCAGCCAAGAAGGGGACAGAGAATTGATGGAGCAGTACTTC CASSQEGDRELMEQYF TRBV4-1 TRBD1 . TRBJ2-7